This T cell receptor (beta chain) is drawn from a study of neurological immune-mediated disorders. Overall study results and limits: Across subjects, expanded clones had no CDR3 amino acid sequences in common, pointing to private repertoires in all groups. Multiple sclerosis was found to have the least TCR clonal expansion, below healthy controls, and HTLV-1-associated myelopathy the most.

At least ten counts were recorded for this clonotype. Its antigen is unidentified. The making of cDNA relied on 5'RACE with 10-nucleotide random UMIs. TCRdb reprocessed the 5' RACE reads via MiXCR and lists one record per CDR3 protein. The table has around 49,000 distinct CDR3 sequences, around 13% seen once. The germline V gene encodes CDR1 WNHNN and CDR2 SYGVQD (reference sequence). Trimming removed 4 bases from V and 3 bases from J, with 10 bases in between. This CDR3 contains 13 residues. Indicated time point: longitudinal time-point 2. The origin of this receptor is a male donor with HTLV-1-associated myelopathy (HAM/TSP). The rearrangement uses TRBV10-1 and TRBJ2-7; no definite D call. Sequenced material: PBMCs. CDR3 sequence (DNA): TGCGCCAGCAGTGTTGGTCCAGACTACGAGCAGTACTTC. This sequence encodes CASSVGPDYEQYF.